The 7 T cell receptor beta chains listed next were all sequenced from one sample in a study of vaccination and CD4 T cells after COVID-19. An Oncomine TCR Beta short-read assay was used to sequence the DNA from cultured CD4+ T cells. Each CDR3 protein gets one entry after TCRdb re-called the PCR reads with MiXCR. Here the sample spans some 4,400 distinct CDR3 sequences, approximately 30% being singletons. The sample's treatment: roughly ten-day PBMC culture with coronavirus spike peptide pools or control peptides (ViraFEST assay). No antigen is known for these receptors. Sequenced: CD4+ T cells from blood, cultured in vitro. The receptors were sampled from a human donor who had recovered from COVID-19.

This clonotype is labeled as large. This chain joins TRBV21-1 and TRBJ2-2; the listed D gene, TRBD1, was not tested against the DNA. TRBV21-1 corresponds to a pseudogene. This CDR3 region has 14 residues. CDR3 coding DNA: TGTGCCAGCTCCCAGGGGGCTGGCACCGGGGAGCTGTTTTTT. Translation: CASSQGAGTGELFF.

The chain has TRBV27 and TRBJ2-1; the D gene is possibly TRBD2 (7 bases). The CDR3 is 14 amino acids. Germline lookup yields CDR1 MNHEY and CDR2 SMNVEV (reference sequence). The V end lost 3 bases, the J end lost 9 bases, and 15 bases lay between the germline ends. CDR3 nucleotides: TGTGCCAGCAGTTTTTGGGGGGGGGCGGGTGAGCAGTTCTTC. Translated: CASSFWGGAGEQFF.

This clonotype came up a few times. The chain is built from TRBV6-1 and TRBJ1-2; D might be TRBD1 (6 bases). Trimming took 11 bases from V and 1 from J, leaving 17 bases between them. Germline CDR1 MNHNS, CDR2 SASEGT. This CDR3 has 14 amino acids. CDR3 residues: CAAVRTADNYGYTF. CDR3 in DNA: TGTGCCGCCGTTCGGACAGCCGATAACTATGGCTACACCTTC.

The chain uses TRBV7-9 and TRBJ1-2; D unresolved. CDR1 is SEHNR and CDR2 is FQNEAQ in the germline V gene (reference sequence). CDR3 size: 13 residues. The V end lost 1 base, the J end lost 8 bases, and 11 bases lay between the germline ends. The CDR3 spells CASSLEDRYGYTF. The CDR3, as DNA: TGTGCCAGCAGCTTAGAGGATAGGTACGGCTACACCTTC.

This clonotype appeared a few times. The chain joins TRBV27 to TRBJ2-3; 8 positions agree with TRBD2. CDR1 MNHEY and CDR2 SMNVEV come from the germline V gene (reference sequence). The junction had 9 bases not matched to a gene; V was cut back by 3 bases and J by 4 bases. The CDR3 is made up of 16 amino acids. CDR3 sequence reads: CASSLQAGAVPDTQYF. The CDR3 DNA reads TGTGCCAGCAGTTTGCAAGCGGGAGCGGTCCCAGATACGCAGTATTTT.

Here the CDR3 DNA reads TGTGCCAGCAGTCCGCCCTTGGCCTCACTAGCCAAAAACATTCAGTACTTC. Protein sequence: CASSPPLASLAKNIQYF. This chain links TRBV28 with TRBJ2-4, with D unresolved. Trimming pared 5 bases from V and 0 bases from J, leaving 17 bases between. The CDR3 extends over 17 amino acids. CDR1 and CDR2 (germline): MDHEN, SYDVKM.

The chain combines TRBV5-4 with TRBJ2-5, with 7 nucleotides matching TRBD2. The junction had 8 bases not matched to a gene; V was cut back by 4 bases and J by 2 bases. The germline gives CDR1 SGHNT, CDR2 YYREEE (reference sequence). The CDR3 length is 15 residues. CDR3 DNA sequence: TGTGCCAGCAGCCGAAGACTAGCCGATCAAGAGACCCAGTACTTC. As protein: CASSRRLADQETQYF.